One sample yielded the 27 T cell receptor beta chains listed below, sequenced in a study of blood T cell repertoires in COVID-19 (dated by TCRdb to the early 2020s). To prepare the library, the immunoSEQ multiplex PCR assay was applied. Held by TCRdb, this immuneACCESS table contains in-frame sequences only and omits some clones. Under half of the omission traces to an unresolved V gene where checked; the cause of the rest is unknown. This sample holds roughly 110,000 clones; approximately 80% were observed only once. The top ten constitute about 14% of the sample. Sequenced: peripheral blood. These receptors all stem from a woman aged 55-69 years with acute or convalescent COVID-19.

The chain carries TRBV18 and TRBJ2-7; 9 bases agree with TRBD1. CDR1 is KGHSH, CDR2 LQKENI, per germline. The CDR3 has 15 amino acids. Trimming removed 3 bases from V and 5 bases from J; junction bases left unmatched: 8. CDR3 nucleotides: TGTGCCAGCTCACCGGTCGGGACAGGGCCCCACGAGCAGTACTTC. Protein product: CASSPVGTGPHEQYF.

The chain has TRBV19 and TRBJ1-2, with 11 bases fitting TRBD1. The CDR3 contains 16 residues. The ends lost 6 bases at V and 2 bases at J; junction bases unmatched: 8. In germline, CDR1 is LNHDA, CDR2 SQIVND (reference sequence). Here the CDR3 DNA reads TGTGCCAGTAGAAGGACAGGGGGCGCGAAGAACTATGGCTACACCTTC. The encoded protein is CASRRTGGAKNYGYTF.

This clone was picked up a small number of times. The chain is built from TRBV2 and TRBJ1-2, with unresolved D. Germline V gene lookup returns CDR1 SNHLY and CDR2 FYNNEI. V lost 3 bases and J 2 bases, leaving 4 bases between the germline ends. The CDR3 totals 12 residues. CDR3 nucleotide sequence: TGTGCCAGCAGTGAGCGAAACTATGGCTACACCTTC. It codes for CASSERNYGYTF. The entire variable domain, with the rest obtained from reference TRBV2 and TRBJ1-2, is as follows: EPEVTQTPSHQVTQMGQEVILRCVPISNHLYFYWYRQILGQKVEFLVSFYNNEISEKSEIFDDQFSVERPDGSNFTLKIRSTKLEDSAMYFCASSERNYGYTFGSGTRLTVV.

The chain uses TRBV27 and TRBJ1-1; D unclear. The CDR3 covers 12 residues. With 2 bases removed from V and 4 bases from J, the gap between germline ends came to 5 bases. Germline V gene sequence: CDR1 MNHEY, CDR2 SMNVEV (reference sequence). This chain's CDR3 is CASSLRGTEAFF. The CDR3 DNA is TGTGCCAGCAGTTTACGGGGCACTGAAGCTTTCTTT.

This clone showed up just a few times. V gene TRBV7-3 combines with J gene TRBJ2-5; possibly TRBD2 for D (6 bases). Germline values: CDR1 SGHTA, CDR2 FQGTGA. The CDR3 loop spans 15 amino acids. Trimming shortened V by 5 bases and J by 2 bases, and 15 bases separated the two germline ends. CDR3 bases: TGTGCCAGCAGCCCAGACGGGGGATTTCAAGAGACCCAGTACTTC. Protein product: CASSPDGGFQETQYF. The full variable domain, completed using reference TRBV7-3 and TRBJ2-5, is GAGVSQTPSNKVTEKGKYVELRCDPISGHTALYWYRQSLGQGPEFLIYFQGTGAADDSGLPNDRFFAVRPEGSVSTLKIQRTERGDSAVYLCASSPDGGFQETQYFGPGTRLLVL.

J is TRBJ2-5 and V is TRBV7-9; the match to TRBD2 covers 10 bases. Unmatched junction bases numbered 9, after V lost 6 bases and J lost 5 bases. The CDR3 length is 15 residues. CDR1 is SEHNR, CDR2 FQNEAQ, per germline (reference sequence). CDR3 DNA sequence: TGTGCCAGCAGGGTAGCGGGGGGCCAAGAGGAGACCCAGTACTTC. This codes for CASRVAGGQEETQYF.

This clone came up once. This sequence joins TRBV27 and TRBJ1-2; 10 bases are a match to TRBD1. Trimming at V came to 6 bases and at J to 8 bases, leaving 12 bases not matched to a gene. The CDR3 has 15 residues. The germline V gene has CDR1 MNHEY and CDR2 SMNVEV (reference sequence). The CDR3, as DNA: TGTGCCAGCAGCTCACCGGGACAGGGGAGGGAGGGCTACACCTTC. Translation: CASSSPGQGREGYTF.

The rearrangement uses TRBV28 and TRBJ2-4, with D possibly being TRBD1 (5 bases). Germline V lookup: CDR1 MDHEN, CDR2 SYDVKM. Trimming stripped 5 bases from V and 4 bases from J, with 15 bases between. The CDR3 runs 15 residues. The CDR3: CASSLPQGSKNIQYF. CDR3 nucleotides: TGTGCCAGCAGTCTCCCTCAGGGATCAAAAAACATTCAGTACTTC.

The rearrangement links TRBV20-1 to TRBJ2-1, with D perhaps matching TRBD2 (6 bases). The V gene lost 3 bases and the J gene lost 6 bases, with 15 bases spanning the gap. This CDR3 has 14 residues. From germline, CDR1 is DFQATT and CDR2 SNEGSKA (reference sequence). CDR3 in amino acids: CSASLAVLFNEQFF. As DNA, the CDR3 is TGCAGTGCTAGTTTAGCGGTCCTGTTCAATGAGCAGTTCTTC.

To note about this clone: In the same sample, other DNA sequences code for this CDR3. This chain connects TRBV3-1 (or the pseudogene TRBV3-2) to TRBJ1-1, with 9 positions matching TRBD1. Germline-derived CDR1 and CDR2 are LGHDT and YNNKEL (reference sequence). The CDR3 runs 14 residues. The trim removed 1 base at V and 3 bases at J, leaving 0 bases unmatched. The CDR3 spells CASSQGQGDTEAFF. The CDR3 nucleotides read TGTGCCAGCAGCCAAGGACAGGGGGACACTGAAGCTTTCTTT.

The rearrangement uses TRBV2 and TRBJ1-2; weak D call: TRBD1 (5 bases). V was pared by 5 bases and J by 8 bases, with 15 bases between. Germline CDR1 reads SNHLY; CDR2 reads FYNNEI. CDR3 length equals 13 residues. CDR3 bases: TGTGCCAGCAGTCAAATTAGGGGTCACGGCTACACCTTC. Protein product: CASSQIRGHGYTF.

The rearrangement links TRBV4-1 to TRBJ1-2; the D is unclear. V was trimmed by 0 bases and J by 0 bases, leaving 8 bases between them. Germline assignment: CDR1 MGHRA and CDR2 YSYEKL. The CDR3 loop spans 15 amino acids. The CDR3 sequence is CASSQDRLANYGYTF. CDR3 DNA: TGCGCCAGCAGCCAAGACAGGTTAGCTAACTATGGCTACACCTTC.

The chain carries TRBV5-6 and TRBJ1-2, with 11 bases aligning to TRBD1. The CDR3 loop spans 17 amino acids. The germline gives CDR1 SGHDT, CDR2 YYEEEE. The junction had 10 bases not matched to a gene; V was cut back by 4 bases and J by 2 bases. Here the CDR3 reads CASSTRTGGSLNYGYTF. The CDR3 DNA reads TGTGCCAGCAGCACTCGGACAGGGGGCTCGTTAAACTATGGCTACACCTTC. Full variable domain (missing parts from reference TRBV5-6 and TRBJ1-2): DAGVTQSPTHLIKTRGQQVTLRCSPKSGHDTVSWYQQALGQGPQFIFQYYEEEERQRGNFPDRFSGHQFPNYSSELNVNALLLGDSALYLCASSTRTGGSLNYGYTFGSGTRLTVV.

The chain is built from TRBV5-1 and TRBJ2-1, with TRBD2 matching over 7 bases. The J segment lost 7 bases and the V segment lost 0 bases, leaving 7 bases of the junction unmatched. CDR1 is SGHRS, CDR2 YFSETQ, per germline. The CDR3 is 15 amino acids. The CDR3 sequence is CASSLVGGSTNEQFF. CDR3 sequence (DNA): TGCGCCAGCAGCTTGGTAGGCGGGAGTACGAATGAGCAGTTCTTC.

The V gene is TRBV18, the J gene TRBJ2-2; maybe TRBD2 (5 bases). Germline assignment: CDR1 KGHSH and CDR2 LQKENI. V was cut by 6 bases and J by 3 bases, with 8 bases left in between. The CDR3 spans 13 residues. The CDR3 DNA reads as TGTGCCAGCTCCCAGAGGGACACCGGGGAGCTGTTTTTT. It encodes CASSQRDTGELFF. Based on the CDR3 plus reference TRBV18 and TRBJ2-2, the full variable domain is NAGVMQNPRHLVRRRGQEARLRCSPMKGHSHVYWYRQLPEEGLKFMVYLQKENIIDESGMPKERFSAEFPKEGPSILRIQQVVRGDSAAYFCASSQRDTGELFFGEGSRLTVL.

Concerning this clone itself: Other DNA sequences in the sample encode the same CDR3. The rearrangement joins TRBV7-2 to TRBJ1-5; D is possibly TRBD1 (5 bases). The CDR3 sequence is 15 residues long. Deletions cut 0 bases from V and 5 bases from J, with 11 bases between. Per germline, CDR1 SGHTA and CDR2 FQGNSA. This CDR3 reads CASSLALGGDQPQHF. In DNA, the CDR3 is TGTGCCAGCAGCTTAGCGCTGGGGGGGGATCAGCCCCAGCATTTT.

There are a few counts of this clone. This chain connects TRBV4-2 to TRBJ1-3; D is perhaps TRBD1 (6 bases). Trimming removed 1 base from V and 4 bases from J, with 11 bases in between. The V gene's germline CDR1 is LGHNA and CDR2 YNFKEQ. This CDR3 is built from 15 residues. CDR3 in DNA: TGTGCCAGCAGCCAAGGGGCAGGGGTAGGAAACACCATATATTTT. Amino acid sequence: CASSQGAGVGNTIYF.

This clone was found once. The chain couples TRBV6-5 to TRBJ2-5, with 11 bases fitting TRBD2. There are 12 residues in the CDR3. Germline CDR1 is MNHEY and CDR2 is SVGAGI. The junction had 4 bases not matched to a gene; V was cut back by 11 bases and J by 5 bases. In DNA form, the CDR3 reads TGTGCCCTAGCGGGGGGTGGCGAGACCCAGTACTTC. Translation: CALAGGGETQYF.

The V and J genes are TRBV5-1 and TRBJ1-4; no clear D. This CDR3 has 15 residues. The V end lost 7 bases, the J end lost 3 bases, and 16 bases lay between the germline ends. From germline, CDR1 is SGHRS and CDR2 YFSETQ. CDR3 DNA: TGCGCCAGCCTTGCCGGTCGGGAGCCTAATGAAAAACTGTTTTTT. This gives the protein CASLAGREPNEKLFF.

This clone has only a few counts. The chain combines TRBV28 with TRBJ1-1; 9 nucleotides line up with TRBD1. Trimming cost V 1 base and J 5 bases; bases outside gene matches: 8. The CDR3 runs 16 residues. Germline assignment: CDR1 MDHEN and CDR2 SYDVKM. Written as DNA, the CDR3 is TGTGCCAGCAGTTTATCAACAGGGGGCTGGAGGACTGAAGCTTTCTTT. Translating gives CASSLSTGGWRTEAFF.

V is TRBV12-3 or TRBV12-4 and J is TRBJ1-1, with a tentative D call TRBD1 (5 bases). The germline V and J ends were trimmed by 5 bases and 6 bases, with 13 bases remaining between them. CDR3 length: 13 amino acids. CDR3 bases: TGTGCCAGCAGTATAACAGGCCGGGCTGAAGCTTTCTTT. Amino acid sequence: CASSITGRAEAFF.

V gene TRBV6-4 combines with J gene TRBJ2-1; 7 bases align to TRBD2. Trimming took 0 bases from V and 10 from J; bases not matched to a gene: 6. CDR3 length equals 14 residues. Germline V lookup: CDR1 MRHNA, CDR2 SNTAGT. CDR3 loop: CASSDSTSLGEQFF. DNA for the CDR3: TGTGCCAGCAGTGACTCGACTAGCCTGGGCGAGCAGTTCTTC.

This clone was found a few times. The CDR3 loop reads CASSLGGTGDGYTF. CDR3 in DNA: TGCGCCAGCAGCTTGGGTGGGACAGGGGATGGCTACACCTTC. The chain couples TRBV5-1 to TRBJ1-2, with 10 bases that match TRBD1. The CDR3 is made up of 14 amino acids. With 0 bases clipped from V and 6 bases from J, the junction kept 2 bases outside the gene matches. Germline-derived CDR1 and CDR2 are SGHRS and YFSETQ.

The chain uses TRBV5-6 and TRBJ2-2; no clear D gene. Germline CDR1 SGHDT, CDR2 YYEEEE. The CDR3 is 14 residues long. Deletions cut 1 base from V and 2 bases from J, with 6 bases between. The CDR3 nucleotides are TGTGCCAGCAGCTTGCGTAGTAACACCGGGGAGCTGTTTTTT. Protein: CASSLRSNTGELFF.

This chain links TRBV18 with TRBJ2-1, with 12 bases matching TRBD2. V dropped 6 bases and J dropped 9; count of bases not matched to a gene: 9. The germline gives CDR1 KGHSH, CDR2 LQKENI. The CDR3 runs to 15 residues. CDR3 region: CASSSLAGGPGEQFF. In DNA form, the CDR3 reads TGTGCCAGCTCGTCTCTAGCGGGAGGGCCTGGTGAGCAGTTCTTC. The full variable domain, rest sourced from reference TRBV18 and TRBJ2-1, is NAGVMQNPRHLVRRRGQEARLRCSPMKGHSHVYWYRQLPEEGLKFMVYLQKENIIDESGMPKERFSAEFPKEGPSILRIQQVVRGDSAAYFCASSSLAGGPGEQFFGPGTRLTVL.

The rearrangement links TRBV5-1 to TRBJ1-1; TRBD1 matches 11 bases. The ends lost 3 bases at V and 0 bases at J; junction bases unmatched: 7. Germline loops: CDR1 SGHRS, CDR2 YFSETQ. The CDR3 consists of 17 residues. CDR3 sequence (DNA): TGCGCCAGCAGCTACTCCGGGACAGGGGGGATGAACACTGAAGCTTTCTTT. This gives the protein CASSYSGTGGMNTEAFF.

The table lists this clone with a count of one. The V call is TRBV5-1, the J call TRBJ1-1; TRBD1 agrees at 9 bases. The V segment lost 4 bases and the J segment 3 bases; nucleotides outside the gene matches: 4. CDR3 length: 14 amino acids. From germline, CDR1 is SGHRS and CDR2 YFSETQ. This CDR3 reads CASSIWDRDTEAFF. CDR3 in DNA: TGCGCCAGCAGCATCTGGGACAGGGACACTGAAGCTTTCTTT.